Following are 23 T cell receptor beta chains from one sample sequenced in a study of T cells in Graves' hyperthyroidism and ophthalmopathy. RNA transcripts were the template for amplifying TCR beta CDR3 regions. When the TCR CDR3 underwent first-round RT-PCR, the HTBI primer set was used. TCRdb reprocessed the multiplex PCR reads with MiXCR, giving one entry per CDR3 protein. The table records over 700,000 distinct CDR3 sequences, 30% to 40% of them present only once. Sequencing was done on a sample of blood. The source is a middle-aged woman with Graves' hyperthyroidism.

This clonotype was recorded many times. The chain uses TRBV19 and TRBJ2-5, with D possibly matching TRBD2 (6 bases). The CDR3 covers 12 residues. Germline-derived CDR1 and CDR2 are LNHDA and SQIVND (reference sequence). The germline V and J ends were trimmed by 6 bases and 5 bases, with 10 bases remaining between them. CDR3 sequence reads: CASSRELETQYF. CDR3 coding DNA: TGTGCCAGTAGCCGGGAGTTGGAGACCCAGTACTTC.

This rearrangement joins TRBV30 to TRBJ1-1, with unresolved D. The germline gives CDR1 GTSNPN, CDR2 SVGIG (reference sequence). The CDR3 has 14 amino acids. V lost 1 base to trimming and J lost 4 bases, with 13 bases between them. Here the CDR3 DNA reads TGTGCCTGGAGTGGCGGCAGATCCCCCACTGAAGCTTTCTTT. This sequence encodes CAWSGGRSPTEAFF.

V and J are TRBV7-2 and TRBJ2-1, with 8 nucleotides matching TRBD2. Germline V lookup: CDR1 SGHTA, CDR2 FQGNSA. Germline trimming cut 1 base from V and 6 bases from J; bases unmatched to any gene: 8. The CDR3 has 16 residues. CDR3 amino acids: CASSLVGGRTANEQFF. The CDR3 DNA reads TGTGCCAGCAGCTTAGTCGGCGGGAGGACCGCCAATGAGCAGTTCTTC.

Only a few counts were recorded for this clonotype. This rearrangement joins TRBV7-9 to TRBJ1-2, with a tentative D call TRBD1 (5 bases). Germline V gives CDR1 SEHNR, CDR2 FQNEAQ (reference sequence). The CDR3 runs 16 residues. V lost 1 base to trimming and J lost 3 bases, with 15 bases between them. In nucleotides, the CDR3 is TGTGCCAGCAGCTTAGTTGCCCTCGCCAGGGACTATGGCTACACCTTC. Its translation is CASSLVALARDYGYTF. The whole variable domain, remainder taken from reference TRBV7-9 and TRBJ1-2, is DTGVSQNPRHKITKRGQNVTFRCDPISEHNRLYWYRQTLGQGPEFLTYFQNEAQLEKSRLLSDRFSAERPKGSFSTLEIQRTEQGDSAMYLCASSLVALARDYGYTFGSGTRLTVV.

This chain links TRBV7-9 with TRBJ2-7, with 11 positions matching TRBD1. The CDR3 consists of 14 residues. Trimming removed 5 bases from V and 7 bases from J; junction bases left unmatched: 7. Germline loops: CDR1 SEHNR, CDR2 FQNEAQ (reference sequence). For the CDR3, the DNA is TGTGCCAGCAGCCAAAGGACAGGGGGCAGGGAGCAGTACTTC. This codes for CASSQRTGGREQYF. The full variable domain, completed using reference TRBV7-9 and TRBJ2-7, is DTGVSQNPRHKITKRGQNVTFRCDPISEHNRLYWYRQTLGQGPEFLTYFQNEAQLEKSRLLSDRFSAERPKGSFSTLEIQRTEQGDSAMYLCASSQRTGGREQYFGPGTRLTVT.

This clonotype occurred a few times. The chain recombines TRBV29-1 with TRBJ1-2; 7 nucleotides agree with TRBD1. Losses at the gene ends were 4 bases for V and 4 bases for J; bases not matched to a gene: 6. Germline-derived CDR1 and CDR2 are SQVTM and ANQGSEA. This CDR3 comprises 13 residues. CDR3 coding DNA: TGCAGCGTTGTGCTGACAGGGACCTATGGCTACACCTTC. Amino acid sequence: CSVVLTGTYGYTF.

Of note for this clonotype: A much larger clone sits a single nucleotide away, making a read error possible. This sequence joins TRBV7-9 and TRBJ1-2; D call uncertain. Germline lookup yields CDR1 SEHNR and CDR2 FQNEAQ (reference sequence). The CDR3 runs to 14 residues. The CDR3 spells CAGSSLAGIYGYTF. CDR3 nucleotide sequence: TGTGCCGGCAGCTCCTTGGCGGGAATCTATGGCTACACCTTC.

The chain joins TRBV20-1 to TRBJ1-5, with D uncertain. Germline lookup yields CDR1 DFQATT and CDR2 SNEGSKA (reference sequence). V lost 1 base to trimming and J lost 4 bases, with 14 bases between them. The CDR3 is made up of 15 amino acids. The CDR3 loop is CSARGYKAINQPQHF. The CDR3 region has the DNA TGCAGTGCTAGAGGTTATAAGGCCATAAATCAGCCCCAGCATTTT.

This chain joins TRBV7-3 and TRBJ2-7; 11 bases line up with TRBD1. CDR1 and CDR2 from the germline V gene are SGHTA and FQGTGA. The length of the CDR3 is 13 residues. V gave up 8 bases and J gave up 9 bases; unmatched junction bases: 9. Here the CDR3 DNA reads TGTGCCAGCGACCTGGACAGGGGGCTTGTGCAGTACTTC. Encoded protein: CASDLDRGLVQYF.

This clonotype was recorded at least ten times. The CDR3 sequence is CSVEWGAREFTGELFF. As DNA, the CDR3 is TGCAGCGTTGAATGGGGGGCACGGGAGTTCACCGGGGAGCTGTTTTTT. V is TRBV29-1 and J is TRBJ2-2; D is tentatively TRBD1 or TRBD2 (6 bases each). Germline V gene lookup returns CDR1 SQVTM and CDR2 ANQGSEA. The CDR3 length is 16 residues. V gave up 2 bases and J gave up 4 bases, with 17 bases separating them.

In its sample, this clonotype was seen many times. The V gene is TRBV6-1, the J gene TRBJ2-6; D possibly corresponds to TRBD1 (5 bases). V lost 3 bases and J 0 bases, leaving 9 bases between the germline ends. This CDR3 region has 16 residues. CDR1 is MNHNS and CDR2 is SASEGT in the germline V gene. The CDR3 spells CASSDSGSSGANVLTF. CDR3 DNA: TGTGCCAGCAGTGACTCAGGGTCCTCTGGGGCCAACGTCCTGACTTTC.

This clonotype appeared once. Likely a read error: the CDR3 ends without its conserved phenylalanine or tryptophan. The limits of the CDR3 on the DNA are not certain, so only TCRdb's listed CDR3 is given. The chain has TRBV25-1 and TRBJ1-2; the table calls TRBD1, which could not be checked here. With termini counted, the CDR3 has 15 amino acids. CDR1 is MGHDK, CDR2 SYGVNS, per germline. CDR3 in amino acids: CASGSGGATNYGYTA.

Comment on this clonotype: This sequence may be a read error, since a much larger clone differs from it by one base. The V and J genes are TRBV19 and TRBJ2-5; D gene uncertain. Trimming removed 8 bases at V and 3 bases at J, with 13 bases between. The germline V gene has CDR1 LNHDA and CDR2 SQIVND (reference sequence). The CDR3 spans 13 residues. CDR3: CASGDRLEETQYF. CDR3 coding DNA: TGTGCCAGTGGAGACCGCCTCGAAGAGACCCAGTACTTC.

The J gene is TRBJ1-6, the V gene TRBV10-3; TRBD1 agrees at 7 bases. This CDR3 is 15 amino acids long. V shed 4 bases and J 5 bases; nucleotides not matched to a gene: 5. Germline V gene data show CDR1 as ENHRY and CDR2 as SYGVKD. CDR3 residues: CAISGDRDHNSPLHF. CDR3 in DNA: TGTGCCATCAGTGGAGACAGGGACCATAATTCACCCCTCCACTTT.

Notes on this clonotype: Its ends do not fully match the called genes, so a read error is possible. The gene calls are TRBV5-1 and TRBJ2-2, with TRBD2 as a possible D gene (6 bases). Looked up from germline, CDR1 is SGHRS and CDR2 is YFSETQ. The CDR3 runs to 11 residues. This CDR3 is CASSLAGGLFF. The CDR3 bases are TGCGCCAGCAGCTTGGCCGGGGGGCTGTTTTTT.

This clonotype was detected once. The rearrangement links TRBV2 to TRBJ2-7; the D is unclear. This CDR3 spans 12 amino acids. From germline, CDR1 is SNHLY and CDR2 FYNNEI. V lost 8 bases and J 1 base, leaving 9 bases between the germline ends. CDR3 protein: CASVQASYEQYF. The CDR3 DNA is TGTGCCAGCGTGCAGGCGTCCTACGAGCAGTACTTC.

This clonotype was seen only once. The V gene is TRBV20-1, the J gene TRBJ2-5, with TRBD2 identical over 16 bases. Germline V gene lookup returns CDR1 DFQATT and CDR2 SNEGSKA (reference sequence). The CDR3 loop spans 16 amino acids. After removal of 4 bases from V and 2 bases from J, the junction contained 4 bases not matched to a gene. CDR3 protein: CSAMGLAGGHQETQYF. CDR3 nucleotide sequence: TGCAGTGCTATGGGACTAGCGGGGGGGCATCAAGAGACCCAGTACTTC.

The chain uses TRBV20-1 and TRBJ1-1; 8 bases fit TRBD1. CDR3 length: 11 amino acids. The V gene's germline CDR1 is DFQATT and CDR2 SNEGSKA (reference sequence). CDR3 nucleotides: TGCAGAGTACAGGGGGGGGATGAAGCTTTCTTT. The encoded protein is CRVQGGDEAFF.

This clonotype was counted between two and nine times. V usage is TRBV19 and J usage is TRBJ1-1; a possible D gene is TRBD1 (6 bases). V was cut by 7 bases and J by 1 base, with 19 bases left in between. From germline, CDR1 is LNHDA and CDR2 SQIVND (reference sequence). The CDR3 covers 16 residues. This CDR3 is CASNVVSGAPNTEAFF. CDR3 nucleotide sequence: TGTGCCAGTAACGTTGTTTCAGGGGCCCCGAACACTGAAGCTTTCTTT.

This clonotype was seen many times. This chain links TRBV7-2 with TRBJ2-7; 10 nucleotides align to TRBD2. Losses at the gene ends were 1 base for V and 7 bases for J; bases not matched to a gene: 10. This CDR3 has 16 residues. Germline-derived CDR1 and CDR2 are SGHTA and FQGNSA. For the CDR3, the DNA is TGTGCCAGCAGCTTAGTAGCGGGGGGAACCGGTCGAGAGCAGTACTTC. This codes for CASSLVAGGTGREQYF.

The J gene is TRBJ2-2, the V gene TRBV5-6; weak D call: TRBD2 (5 bases). CDR3 length equals 16 residues. Trimming took off 3 bases at V and 0 bases at J, with 12 bases between the two ends. CDR1 is SGHDT, CDR2 YYEEEE, per germline. CDR3 loop: CASSWRRFPNTGELFF. DNA of the CDR3: TGTGCCAGCAGCTGGAGGAGATTTCCGAACACCGGGGAGCTGTTTTTT.

In this sample, this clonotype turned up many times. The chain uses TRBV10-3 and TRBJ1-1; unclear D gene. In germline, CDR1 is ENHRY, CDR2 SYGVKD. The CDR3 totals 14 residues. The V end was cut by 2 bases, the J end by 0 bases, with 7 bases between. Here the CDR3 reads CAISEKQLNTEAFF. As DNA, the CDR3 is TGTGCCATCAGTGAGAAACAGTTGAACACTGAAGCTTTCTTT.

This clonotype was recorded at least ten times. This rearrangement joins TRBV10-2 to TRBJ1-5; unclear D gene. In germline, CDR1 is WSHSY, CDR2 SAAADI. V was pared by 10 bases and J by 2 bases, with 15 bases between. The CDR3 spans 14 residues. CDR3 protein: CATRKEGGNQPQHF. CDR3 nucleotides: TGCGCCACCCGAAAAGAGGGCGGCAATCAGCCCCAGCATTTT.